Below, 14 T cell receptor beta chains from the same sample are listed, as sequenced in a study of blood T cells in healthy people across ages. A J-beta primer mix and a sample-barcoded 5' primer were used in a second PCR of roughly 6 to 11 cycles. TCRdb reprocessed the 5' RACE reads via MiXCR and lists one record per CDR3 protein. The data hold approximately 880,000 distinct CDR3 sequences, with about 48% observed a single time. Material: blood. Receptor source: a man aged 25-45 years in good health.

There are a few counts of this clonotype. The V gene is TRBV7-9, the J gene TRBJ2-7; D uncertain. Looked up from germline, CDR1 is SEHNR and CDR2 is FQNEAQ (reference sequence). V shed 3 bases and J shed 3 bases, with 12 bases lying between them. The CDR3 extends over 14 amino acids. CDR3 in amino acids: CASSFGSPLYEQYF. The CDR3 DNA sequence: TGTGCCAGCAGCTTCGGCAGCCCTCTCTACGAGCAGTACTTC.

The V and J genes are TRBV20-1 and TRBJ1-4; D remains ambiguous. Trimming took off 0 bases at V and 11 bases at J, with 16 bases between the two ends. Germline V CDR1 and CDR2: DFQATT, SNEGSKA (reference sequence). This CDR3 is 14 amino acids long. CDR3 region: CSARESGGLGKLFF. The CDR3 DNA reads as TGCAGTGCTAGAGAGAGTGGAGGTCTTGGGAAACTGTTTTTT.

This clonotype has more than one count but fewer than ten. V is TRBV29-1 and J is TRBJ2-1, with 12 nucleotides matching TRBD2. The CDR3 consists of 17 residues. Trimming cost V 2 bases and J 7 bases; bases outside gene matches: 12. From germline, CDR1 is SQVTM and CDR2 ANQGSEA. The CDR3 DNA reads as TGCAGCGTTGAAAGCGCTAGCGGGGGGGCCCGAATGAATGAGCAGTTCTTC. Its translation: CSVESASGGARMNEQFF.

The rearrangement uses TRBV20-1 and TRBJ1-2, with D unclear. Trimming took off 3 bases at V and 2 bases at J, with 16 bases between the two ends. CDR3 length equals 15 residues. Germline CDR1 is DFQATT and CDR2 is SNEGSKA (reference sequence). The CDR3 spells CSASAPRTGNYGYTF. As DNA, the CDR3 is TGCAGTGCTAGTGCCCCTAGGACCGGGAACTATGGCTACACCTTC.

On this clonotype: A junction boundary mismatches the germline segment, possibly from a read error. The CDR3 nucleotides read TGTGCCAGCAGTTTAGAGAAGACTAGCGGGAAGAATGGGCAGTTCTTC. Its protein is CASSLEKTSGKNGQFF. The chain carries TRBV27 and TRBJ2-1, with 11 bases lining up with TRBD2. Germline lookup yields CDR1 MNHEY and CDR2 SMNVEV (reference sequence). This CDR3 is 16 amino acids long.

This clonotype has just a few counts. The chain is built from TRBV4-1 and TRBJ1-6, with a tentative D call TRBD1 (5 bases). Trimming removed 1 base from V and 7 bases from J, with 8 bases in between. This CDR3 spans 14 amino acids. Germline V gives CDR1 MGHRA, CDR2 YSYEKL. The CDR3 bases are TGCGCCAGCAGCCAAGTCAGGGTAAATTCACCCCTCCACTTT. Translation: CASSQVRVNSPLHF.

V is TRBV4-3 and J is TRBJ2-2; D is unclear. Trimming removed 0 bases at V and 2 bases at J, with 7 bases between. This CDR3 region has 15 residues. Germline CDR1 and CDR2: LGHNA and YSLEER. For the CDR3, the DNA is TGCGCCAGCAGCCAAGAGGCCACAAACACCGGGGAGCTGTTTTTT. Translating gives CASSQEATNTGELFF.

The sample holds a few counts of this clonotype. The chain uses TRBV4-2 and TRBJ2-1; D is unclear. V was shortened by 4 bases and J by 7 bases, with 8 bases between the two germline ends. Germline loops: CDR1 LGHNA, CDR2 YNFKEQ. The CDR3 consists of 12 residues. CDR3 DNA sequence: TGTGCCAGCAGCCCGTTCGGGAATGAGCAGTTCTTC. It encodes CASSPFGNEQFF.

In this sample, this clonotype turned up a few times. The chain uses TRBV20-1 and TRBJ2-5; 9 nucleotides agree with TRBD2. Germline V gene data show CDR1 as DFQATT and CDR2 as SNEGSKA (reference sequence). The length of the CDR3 is 14 residues. V lost 0 bases to trimming and J lost 3 bases; unmatched junction nucleotides: 2. CDR3 residues: CSARDSGGKETQYF. The CDR3 DNA sequence: TGCAGTGCTAGAGATAGCGGGGGTAAAGAGACCCAGTACTTC.

The V call is TRBV4-1, the J call TRBJ2-3; 9 nucleotides agree with TRBD1. Trimming removed 10 bases from V and 4 bases from J; junction bases left unmatched: 18. Per germline, CDR1 MGHRA and CDR2 YSYEKL. This CDR3 is built from 17 residues. Here the CDR3 DNA reads TGCGCCACCGCCTCCTTTTTTGGACAGGGGATCGCAGATACGCAGTATTTT. This gives the protein CATASFFGQGIADTQYF.

J is TRBJ1-2 and V is TRBV2, with D unclear. Trimming cost V 5 bases and J 5 bases, with 12 bases left between them. This CDR3 is built from 13 residues. In germline, CDR1 is SNHLY, CDR2 FYNNEI. Here the CDR3 DNA reads TGTGCCAGCAGTTTCGGGCAGGAGTATGGCTACACCTTC. Its protein is CASSFGQEYGYTF. The variable domain in full, with the rest retrieved from reference TRBV2 and TRBJ1-2, is EPEVTQTPSHQVTQMGQEVILRCVPISNHLYFYWYRQILGQKVEFLVSFYNNEISEKSEIFDDQFSVERPDGSNFTLKIRSTKLEDSAMYFCASSFGQEYGYTFGSGTRLTVV.

This clonotype was picked up a small number of times. The chain carries TRBV5-1 and TRBJ2-1, with TRBD1 identical over 7 bases. In germline, CDR1 is SGHRS, CDR2 YFSETQ. V was clipped by 0 bases and J by 4 bases; unmatched bases: 7. The CDR3 has 16 amino acids. CDR3 in DNA: TGCGCCAGCAGCTTGGCCCGAGACAGGGTATACAATGAGCAGTTCTTC. Its protein product is CASSLARDRVYNEQFF.

Comments on this clonotype: A clone one base away is much larger, so this may be a read error. V and J are TRBV27 and TRBJ2-5; D may be TRBD2 (7 bases). The DNA end favors TRBJ2-7, so the J call may be wrong. There are 15 residues in the CDR3. Per the germline V gene, CDR1 is MNHEY and CDR2 is SMNVEV (reference sequence). The CDR3 reads CAGTKGGEGTYEQYF. The CDR3 bases are TGTGCCGGCACCAAGGGGGGGGAAGGGACCTACGAGCAGTACTTC.

This clonotype has more than one count but fewer than ten. J is TRBJ1-1 and V is TRBV5-1; tentatively, D is TRBD1 (5 bases). This CDR3 is built from 15 residues. The V and J ends lost 0 bases and 0 bases respectively, with 9 bases between them. Germline assignment: CDR1 SGHRS and CDR2 YFSETQ. The CDR3 is CASSLEGPMNTEAFF. The CDR3 DNA is TGCGCCAGCAGCTTGGAGGGGCCAATGAACACTGAAGCTTTCTTT.